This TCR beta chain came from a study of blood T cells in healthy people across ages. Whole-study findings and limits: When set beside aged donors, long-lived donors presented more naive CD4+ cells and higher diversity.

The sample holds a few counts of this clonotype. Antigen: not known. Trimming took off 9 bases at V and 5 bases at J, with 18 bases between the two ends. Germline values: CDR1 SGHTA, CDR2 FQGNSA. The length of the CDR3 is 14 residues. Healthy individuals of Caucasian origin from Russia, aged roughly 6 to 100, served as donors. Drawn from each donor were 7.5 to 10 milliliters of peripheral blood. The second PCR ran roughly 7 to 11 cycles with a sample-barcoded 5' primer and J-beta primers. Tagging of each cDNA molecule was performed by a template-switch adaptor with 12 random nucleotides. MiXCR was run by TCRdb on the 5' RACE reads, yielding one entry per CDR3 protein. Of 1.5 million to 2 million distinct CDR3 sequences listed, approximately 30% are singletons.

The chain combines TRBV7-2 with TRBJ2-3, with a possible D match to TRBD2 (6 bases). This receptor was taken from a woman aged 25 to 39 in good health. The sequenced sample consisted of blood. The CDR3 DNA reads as TGTGCCAGTTTTGAGTGGCGGAGGGGAGATACGCAGTATTTT. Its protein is CASFEWRRGDTQYF.